This TCR beta chain stems from a study of T cell changes during pregnancy in multiple sclerosis (dated by TCRdb to the late 2010s). Context from the whole study: In women with multiple sclerosis, the researchers looked at how the T cell repertoire shifted as pregnancy progressed.

V is trimmed back by 0 bases and J by 8 bases, and the junction contains 10 bases that no gene match accounts for. Inclusive of the bounding cysteine and phenylalanine, the CDR3 is 16 residues long. Just the 48-base CDR3 DNA is kept, in frame starting at base 1. CDR1 is given as SGHAT and CDR2 as FQNNGV, both from the germline V gene. Libraries were constructed by the immunoSEQ multiplex PCR assay. Here the immuneACCESS table is served through TCRdb, limited to in-frame sequences with V and J called. Missing clones are a known gap in these copies; in checked studies unresolved V genes cover under half, and the rest lacks a known reason. The sample has 65,000 to 85,000 clones on record, around 90% of them singletons. 0.25% to 0.3% of the sample is in the top ten clones. Of note for this clone: Its antigen specificity is not known. There are no base qualities to consult, and no much larger clone falls within one base.

The sequence was collected from a female donor with multiple sclerosis, enrolled in a pregnancy study. The material was CD4+ T cells from peripheral blood mononuclear cells, obtained after pregnancy. The rearranged segments are TRBV11-2 and TRBJ2-1; 7 nucleotides in the junction match TRBD2. The nucleotides read TGTGCCAGCAGCTTAGAATTGACTAGCCCTCGCGATGAGCAGTTCTTC. It specifies CASSLELTSPRDEQFF. The full variable domain, with segments outside the CDR3 supplied by the reference TRBV11-2 and TRBJ2-1 proteins, appears as EAGVAQSPRYKIIEKRQSVAFWCNPISGHATLYWYQQILGQGPKLLIQFQNNGVVDDSQLPKDRFSAERLKGVDSTLKIQPAKLEDSAVYLCASSLELTSPRDEQFFGPGTRLTVL.